This entry concerns a single TCR beta chain. Its specific antigen is unknown. The record has no base qualities; no much larger clone is one base away. Every donor was a healthy Caucasian. The sample comes from a study of identical twins (TCRdb year 2016). Regarding the research as a whole: To test whether fetal clonotypes persist, the study used deep sequencing on TCR alpha and beta repertoires from monozygotic twins, unrelated adults of various ages, and cord blood. Replicate twin experiments were performed at different times using different library preparation protocols to rule out contamination. General study outcomes and caveats: A weaker excess of twin sharing was found in beta out-of-frame sequences because the signal-to-noise ratio was lowered by fewer shared sequences. Invariant T cells such as MAIT and iNKT could partly confound zero-insertion analyses, although diverse VJ usage argued against such confounding for most clonotypes. Because the same donors could not be followed over many years, the conclusions relied on cross-sectional statistical analysis. Abundant cord blood beta clonotypes had fewer insertions, young adult naive repertoires showed a similar but weaker trend, and memory repertoires showed no such trend. Recombination models systematically underestimated out-of-frame TCR alpha sharing in monozygotic twins but agreed with sharing between unrelated individuals. Compared with coincidental sharing between unrelated individuals, an excess of low generation-probability sequences was observed among out-of-frame TCR alpha sequences shared between twins.

Library preparation used 5' RACE. For sequencing, an Illumina HiSeq 2000 was employed. A universal primer binding site was added through template switching, and the final cDNA carried a unique molecular identifier so that TCR cDNA molecules could be counted accurately. Specific primers in the conserved constant-segment region were used to synthesize first-strand cDNA for TCR alpha and beta chains. Each cDNA library was double barcoded, with a SMART-Mk sample barcode plus Illumina barcodes, to control for contamination. TruSeq adapter sequences along with Illumina sample barcodes were introduced in two successive PCR steps. Sequencing of the TCR alpha and beta cDNA libraries was done on the Illumina HiSeq platform using custom primers. The original methods were these. Unique molecular identifiers were extracted from raw reads with MiGEC, and CDR3 positions were determined with MiXCR. Recombination models were inferred per individual with the repgenHMM and IGoR tools using an EM algorithm. Shared clonotypes were analyzed with the tcR package in R, and sharing was normalized by the product of cloneset sizes. To study raw recombination free of thymic and clonal selection effects, out-of-frame nonproductive sequences were analyzed. TCRdb reprocessing: public reads trimmed at Q25 with fastp, clones called with MiXCR, in-frame beta chains kept. Rows with one shared CDR3 protein collapse into an entry with the most common genes and DNA. The V and J calls reflect TCRdb's pipeline rather than the authors' work. In this sample the table shows 1,800,000 or so distinct CDR3 sequences, around 29% of which occur a single time. Clones ranked in the top ten supply under 0.35% of the sample.

V and J are truncated by 4 bases and 5 bases respectively, leaving an intervening sequence of 10 bases. Sequences DFQATT (CDR1) and SNEGSKA (CDR2) are obtained from the germline V gene (reference sequence). From its cysteine to its phenylalanine, the CDR3 spans 12 amino acids. Of all the DNA, just the CDR3 is kept, 36 bases in frame from base 1. This receptor was obtained from a newborn girl in good health. The rearrangement combines TRBV20-1 with TRBJ2-3; perhaps TRBD2 is the D gene, with 6 bases matching. Input material: cord blood. The sequence in DNA is TGCAGTGCTACTGGGAGGATAGATACGCAGTATTTT. It translates as CSATGRIDTQYF.